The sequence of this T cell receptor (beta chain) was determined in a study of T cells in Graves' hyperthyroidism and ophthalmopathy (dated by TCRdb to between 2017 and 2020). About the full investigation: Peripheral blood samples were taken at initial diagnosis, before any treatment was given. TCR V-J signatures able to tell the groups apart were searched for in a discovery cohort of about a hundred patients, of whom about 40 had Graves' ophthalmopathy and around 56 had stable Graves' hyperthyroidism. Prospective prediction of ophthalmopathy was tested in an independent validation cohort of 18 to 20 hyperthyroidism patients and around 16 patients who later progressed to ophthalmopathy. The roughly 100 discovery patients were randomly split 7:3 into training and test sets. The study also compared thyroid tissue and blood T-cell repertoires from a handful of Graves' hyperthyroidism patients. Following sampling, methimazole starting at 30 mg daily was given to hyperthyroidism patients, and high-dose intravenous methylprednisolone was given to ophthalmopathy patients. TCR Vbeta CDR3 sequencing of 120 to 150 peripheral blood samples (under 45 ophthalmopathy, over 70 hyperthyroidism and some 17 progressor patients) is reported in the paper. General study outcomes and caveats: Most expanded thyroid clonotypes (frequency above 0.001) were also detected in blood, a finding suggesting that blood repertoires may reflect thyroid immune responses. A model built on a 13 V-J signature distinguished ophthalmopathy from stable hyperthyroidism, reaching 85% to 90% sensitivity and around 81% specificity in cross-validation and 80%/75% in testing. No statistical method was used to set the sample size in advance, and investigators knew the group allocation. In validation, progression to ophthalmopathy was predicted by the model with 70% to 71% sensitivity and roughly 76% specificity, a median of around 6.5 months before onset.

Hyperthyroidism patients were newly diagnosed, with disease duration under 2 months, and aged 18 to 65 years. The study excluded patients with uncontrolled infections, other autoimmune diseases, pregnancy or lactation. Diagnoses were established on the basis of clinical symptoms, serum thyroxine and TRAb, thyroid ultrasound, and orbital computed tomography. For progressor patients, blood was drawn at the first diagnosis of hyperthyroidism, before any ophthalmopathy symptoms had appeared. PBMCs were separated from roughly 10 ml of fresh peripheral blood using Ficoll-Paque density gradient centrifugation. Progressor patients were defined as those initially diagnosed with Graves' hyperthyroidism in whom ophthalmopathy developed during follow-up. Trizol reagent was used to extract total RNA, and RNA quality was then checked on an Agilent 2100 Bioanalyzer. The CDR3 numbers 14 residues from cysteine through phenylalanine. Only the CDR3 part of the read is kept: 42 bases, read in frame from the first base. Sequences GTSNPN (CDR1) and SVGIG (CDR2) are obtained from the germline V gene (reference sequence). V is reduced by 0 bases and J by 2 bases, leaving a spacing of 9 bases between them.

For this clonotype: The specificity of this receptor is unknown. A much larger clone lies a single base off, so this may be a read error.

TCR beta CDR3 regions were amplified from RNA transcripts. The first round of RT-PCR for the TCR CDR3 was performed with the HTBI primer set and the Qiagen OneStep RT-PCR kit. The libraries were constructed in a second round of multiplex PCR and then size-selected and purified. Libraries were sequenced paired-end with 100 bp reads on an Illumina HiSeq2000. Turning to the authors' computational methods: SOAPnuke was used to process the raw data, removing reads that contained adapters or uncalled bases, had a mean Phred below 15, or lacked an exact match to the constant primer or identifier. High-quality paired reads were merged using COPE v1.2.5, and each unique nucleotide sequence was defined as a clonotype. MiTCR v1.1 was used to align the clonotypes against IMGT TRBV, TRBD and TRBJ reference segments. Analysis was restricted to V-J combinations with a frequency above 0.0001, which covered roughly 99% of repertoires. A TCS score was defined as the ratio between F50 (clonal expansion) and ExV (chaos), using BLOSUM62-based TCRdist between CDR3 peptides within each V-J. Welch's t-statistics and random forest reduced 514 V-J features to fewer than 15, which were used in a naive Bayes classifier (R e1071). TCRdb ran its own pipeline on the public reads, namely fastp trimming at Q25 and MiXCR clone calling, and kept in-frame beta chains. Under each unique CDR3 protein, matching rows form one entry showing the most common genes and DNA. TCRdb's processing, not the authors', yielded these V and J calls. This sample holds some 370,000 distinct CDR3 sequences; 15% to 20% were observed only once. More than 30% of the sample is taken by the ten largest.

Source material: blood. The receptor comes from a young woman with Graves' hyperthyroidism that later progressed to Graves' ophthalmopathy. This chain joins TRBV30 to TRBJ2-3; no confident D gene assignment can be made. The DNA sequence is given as TGTGCCTGGAGTGTAAACGGGTTCACAGATACGCAGTATTTT. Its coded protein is CAWSVNGFTDTQYF.